The 27 T cell receptor beta chains listed next were all sequenced from one sample in a study of spatial heterogeneity in lung cancer. Study conclusions and caveats: Tumor mutation counts were tracked by expanded intratumoral alpha and beta TCR counts.

TCRdb passed the 5' RACE reads through MiXCR, listing each CDR3 protein once. The data show about 20,000 distinct CDR3 sequences, with roughly 15% seen just once and roughly 29% held by the top ten. Antigen specificity for these receptors is unknown. Time point here: sample taken at primary tumor resection. The sample was lung tumor tissue, taken at surgery. The receptors shown here come from a female donor with early-stage non-small cell lung cancer.

This clonotype was counted many times. The V gene is TRBV4-1, the J gene TRBJ2-3; D is ambiguous. This CDR3 has 14 amino acids. Germline CDR1 reads MGHRA; CDR2 reads YSYEKL. V was shortened by 3 bases and J by 2 bases, with 9 bases between the two germline ends. The chain's CDR3 is CASSQDLNTDTQYF. The CDR3 nucleotides read TGCGCCAGCAGCCAGGATCTGAACACAGATACGCAGTATTTT.

This clonotype has ten or more counts. The V and J genes are TRBV20-1 and TRBJ1-4, with D maybe TRBD1 (6 bases). The V gene's germline CDR1 is DFQATT and CDR2 SNEGSKA (reference sequence). Trimming stripped 3 bases from V and 8 bases from J, with 19 bases between. This CDR3 spans 15 amino acids. As DNA, the CDR3 is TGCAGTGCTAGGGGGGCGCTGGAGACGCGAGAAAAACTGTTTTTT. It yields the protein CSARGALETREKLFF.

As for this clonotype: A read error may explain this, as a much larger clone is one base away. The gene calls are TRBV7-9 and TRBJ2-1; D is perhaps TRBD2 (6 bases). The CDR3 totals 14 residues. The germline gives CDR1 SEHNR, CDR2 FQNEAQ (reference sequence). The CDR3 loop reads CASSTGLHYNEEFF. The CDR3 DNA is TGTGCCAGCAGCACGGGACTTCATTACAATGAGGAGTTCTTC.

Only a few counts were recorded for this clonotype. The chain uses TRBV5-1 and TRBJ1-6; tentative D call: TRBD1 (5 bases). This CDR3 contains 15 residues. The V end was cut by 4 bases, the J end by 8 bases, with 16 bases between. Germline-derived CDR1 and CDR2 are SGHRS and YFSETQ. The CDR3: CASSRTWGEDSPLHF. The CDR3 nucleotides read TGCGCCAGCAGCCGGACGTGGGGGGAAGATTCACCCCTCCACTTT. Based on the CDR3 plus reference TRBV5-1 and TRBJ1-6, the full variable domain is KAGVTQTPRYLIKTRGQQVTLSCSPISGHRSVSWYQQTPGQGLQFLFEYFSETQRNKGNFPGRFSGRQFSNSRSEMNVSTLELGDSALYLCASSRTWGEDSPLHFGNGTRLTVT.

This clonotype occurred many times. This rearrangement joins TRBV27 to TRBJ2-5; 10 bases agree with TRBD2. Germline trimming cut 2 bases from V and 5 bases from J; bases unmatched to any gene: 2. Germline CDR1 is MNHEY and CDR2 is SMNVEV (reference sequence). The CDR3 is 14 amino acids. The CDR3 DNA reads as TGTGCCAGCAGTTTACAACTAGCGGGGGAGACCCAGTACTTC. It specifies CASSLQLAGETQYF.

This clonotype appeared a few times. The chain carries TRBV7-9 and TRBJ2-3; D is unresolved. The germline V gene encodes CDR1 SEHNR and CDR2 FQNEAQ (reference sequence). There are 15 residues in the CDR3. V lost 2 bases and J lost 3, with 12 bases in between. CDR3 coding DNA: TGTGCCAGCAGCTTAACACAGAAAGGAACAGATACGCAGTATTTT. Protein sequence: CASSLTQKGTDTQYF. Filled out from reference TRBV7-9 and TRBJ2-3, the complete variable domain reads DTGVSQNPRHKITKRGQNVTFRCDPISEHNRLYWYRQTLGQGPEFLTYFQNEAQLEKSRLLSDRFSAERPKGSFSTLEIQRTEQGDSAMYLCASSLTQKGTDTQYFGPGTRLTVL.

The sample holds many counts of this clonotype. This chain connects TRBV5-6 to TRBJ1-3, with TRBD1 identical over 9 bases. The CDR3 loop spans 17 amino acids. The V gene's germline CDR1 is SGHDT and CDR2 YYEEEE. V shed 5 bases and J 0 bases; nucleotides not matched to a gene: 9. Written as DNA, the CDR3 is TGTGCCAGCAGTTACCCGGACAGGGGCCGCTCTGGAAACACCATATATTTT. This encodes CASSYPDRGRSGNTIYF.

The chain employs TRBV7-8 and TRBJ2-5, with a weak D call TRBD2 (5 bases). Germline assignment: CDR1 SGHVS and CDR2 FQNEAQ. There are 15 residues in the CDR3. V lost 7 bases and J lost 5, with 20 bases in between. For the CDR3, the DNA is TGTGCCAGCACCCAAGGGTTTACTAGGCAGGAGACCCAGTACTTC. This codes for CASTQGFTRQETQYF. Based on the CDR3 plus reference TRBV7-8 and TRBJ2-5, the full variable domain is GAGVSQSPRYKVAKRGQDVALRCDPISGHVSLFWYQQALGQGPEFLTYFQNEAQLDKSGLPSDRFFAERPEGSVSTLKIQRTQQEDSAVYLCASTQGFTRQETQYFGPGTRLLVL.

In this sample, this clonotype turned up a few times. J is TRBJ2-1 and V is TRBV5-1, with D tentatively TRBD2 (6 bases). Trimming cost V 4 bases and J 3 bases, with 11 bases left between them. The V gene's germline CDR1 is SGHRS and CDR2 YFSETQ. The CDR3 spans 14 residues. CDR3 in amino acids: CASSHGSGYNEQFF. The CDR3 region has the DNA TGCGCCAGCAGCCACGGGAGCGGCTACAATGAGCAGTTCTTC.

This chain uses TRBV5-4 with TRBJ2-1, with a tentative D call TRBD2 (6 bases). Per germline, CDR1 SGHNT and CDR2 YYREEE (reference sequence). V was trimmed by 7 bases and J by 1 base, leaving 12 bases between them. The CDR3 has 14 residues. The CDR3 reads CASGGGASYNEQFF. The CDR3 coding sequence is TGTGCCAGCGGCGGCGGGGCGTCCTACAATGAGCAGTTCTTC.

V and J are TRBV24-1 and TRBJ2-1; TRBD2 aligns across 7 bases. The CDR3 extends over 15 amino acids. From germline, CDR1 is KGHDR and CDR2 SFDVKD. Trimming took 0 bases from V and 6 from J; bases not matched to a gene: 4. CDR3 coding DNA: TGTGCCACCAGTGATTTGCGGCGGGAGAGCAATGAGCAGTTCTTC. Its translation is CATSDLRRESNEQFF.

The V and J genes are TRBV12-3 or TRBV12-4 and TRBJ2-3, with D hard to call. The ends were cut back, 3 bases at V and 1 base at J, with 8 bases in the middle. The CDR3 is 14 residues long. CDR3 protein: CASSFRDRTDTQYF. The CDR3 DNA reads as TGTGCCAGCAGTTTCCGCGACCGCACAGATACGCAGTATTTT.

This clonotype has ten or more counts. The V and J genes are TRBV4-1 and TRBJ2-7; the D is unclear. Trimming took off 1 base at V and 5 bases at J, with 15 bases between the two ends. The CDR3 is made up of 15 amino acids. The germline V gene encodes CDR1 MGHRA and CDR2 YSYEKL. The CDR3 is CASSQGLGSSNEQYF. The CDR3 DNA follows: TGCGCCAGCAGCCAAGGTCTAGGGTCGAGTAACGAGCAGTACTTC.

This clonotype was detected many times. The chain uses TRBV2 and TRBJ2-1, with D perhaps TRBD2 (6 bases). Germline CDR1 and CDR2: SNHLY and FYNNEI. V was cut by 10 bases and J by 6 bases, with 19 bases left in between. The CDR3 runs to 14 residues. CDR3: CATHPDYGVNEQFF. The CDR3 DNA follows: TGTGCCACACACCCGGACTATGGAGTCAATGAGCAGTTCTTC.

This clonotype turned up a few times. This chain joins TRBV12-3 or TRBV12-4 and TRBJ2-1; D is tentatively TRBD1 or TRBD2 (5 bases each). Trimming cost V 6 bases and J 8 bases, with 23 bases left between them. The length of the CDR3 is 16 residues. This chain's CDR3 is CASSRGSGLAGHEQFF. The DNA for the CDR3 is TGTGCCAGCAGCCGCGGGTCAGGGCTAGCAGGCCATGAGCAGTTCTTC.

A few counts support this clonotype. The V and J genes are TRBV28 and TRBJ2-2; no clear D. The germline V gene has CDR1 MDHEN and CDR2 SYDVKM. Between the trimmed V and J ends, which lost 2 bases and 6 bases, there was a span of 4 bases. The CDR3 loop spans 12 amino acids. CDR3 protein: CASSLIAGELFF. In nucleotides, the CDR3 is TGTGCCAGCAGTTTAATCGCCGGGGAGCTGTTTTTT.

This clonotype occurred many times. Here the CDR3 reads CASSFQGDRERADTQYF. In nucleotides, the CDR3 is TGTGCCAGCAGCTTTCAGGGAGACAGGGAACGGGCGGATACGCAGTATTTT. V is TRBV7-8 and J is TRBJ2-3, with 7 bases matching TRBD1. The germline V gene has CDR1 SGHVS and CDR2 FQNEAQ. The junction had 15 bases not matched to a gene; V was cut back by 3 bases and J by 6 bases. This CDR3 comprises 17 residues.

This clonotype showed up just a few times. The chain uses TRBV19 and TRBJ2-6; D might be TRBD1 or TRBD2, each matching 5 bases. Germline V gene sequence: CDR1 LNHDA, CDR2 SQIVND (reference sequence). The CDR3 extends over 17 amino acids. V dropped 5 bases and J dropped 4 bases, with 18 bases sitting between them. CDR3 residues: CASSSTGTPRGANVLTF. In DNA, the CDR3 is TGTGCCAGTAGTTCGACCGGGACGCCGCGGGGGGCCAACGTCCTGACTTTC.

By share, this clonotype counts as medium-sized (0.01 to 0.1%). The chain links TRBV19 to TRBJ1-4; D remains ambiguous. V gave up 8 bases and J gave up 2 bases, with 6 bases separating them. CDR3 length: 12 residues. CDR1 and CDR2 (germline): LNHDA, SQIVND (reference sequence). The DNA for the CDR3 is TGTGCCAGTTCGGCGACTAATGAAAAACTGTTTTTT. Protein: CASSATNEKLFF.

This clonotype was observed a few times. The rearrangement uses TRBV20-1 and TRBJ2-1, with 8 bases aligning to TRBD2. From germline, CDR1 is DFQATT and CDR2 SNEGSKA (reference sequence). This CDR3 spans 15 amino acids. J lost 2 bases, V lost 1 base, and 4 bases had no gene match. The CDR3 region is CSARVSGVTYNEQFF. In nucleotides, the CDR3 is TGCAGTGCTAGAGTTAGCGGGGTCACCTACAATGAGCAGTTCTTC.

The genes are TRBV11-2 and TRBJ2-3; 8 bases align to TRBD2. J lost 1 base, V lost 4 bases, and 7 bases had no gene match. The CDR3 covers 16 residues. The germline gives CDR1 SGHAT, CDR2 FQNNGV. For the CDR3, the DNA is TGTGCCAGCAGCTCTCAAGCGGGAGTGGGCACAGATACGCAGTATTTT. The encoded protein is CASSSQAGVGTDTQYF.

To note about this clonotype: Sequence at one end of the junction differs from germline and may be a read error. This chain links TRBV20-1 with TRBJ2-5; a possible D gene is TRBD2 (5 bases). This CDR3 has 14 residues. Per germline, CDR1 DFQATT and CDR2 SNEGSKA (reference sequence). CDR3 sequence reads: CSARFSMRWETQHF. CDR3 sequence (DNA): TGCAGTGCTAGATTTAGCATGCGATGGGAGACCCAGCACTTC.

This clonotype is medium-sized in the sample. An end of the junction does not agree with germline; a read error may underlie this. The V and J genes are TRBV29-1 and TRBJ2-7, with D unclear. The CDR3 spans 13 residues. Germline values: CDR1 SQVTM, CDR2 ANQGSEA. The DNA for the CDR3 is TGCAGCGTCCGAAGGCCAGGCTCCTCCGAGCAGTACTTC. Protein sequence: CSVRRPGSSEQYF.

The chain uses TRBV20-1 and TRBJ2-1, with 7 bases matching TRBD2. The length of the CDR3 is 16 residues. Germline V CDR1 and CDR2: DFQATT, SNEGSKA (reference sequence). The V segment lost 5 bases and the J segment 4 bases; nucleotides outside the gene matches: 14. CDR3 sequence (DNA): TGCAGTGCTCACACGAAAGCGGGAAGGGGTTACAATGAGCAGTTCTTC. Residues: CSAHTKAGRGYNEQFF.

This clonotype has ten or more counts. The CDR3 reads CASSLRQGAEAFF. Here the CDR3 DNA reads TGCGCCAGCAGCTTGCGGCAGGGCGCTGAAGCTTTCTTT. The rearrangement joins TRBV5-1 to TRBJ1-1, with D possibly TRBD1 on 5 matching bases. The CDR3 is 13 amino acids. The V gene lost 1 base and the J gene lost 6 bases, with 10 bases spanning the gap. Germline CDR1 and CDR2: SGHRS and YFSETQ.

This clonotype has more than one count but fewer than ten. The V call is TRBV20-1, the J call TRBJ2-2; TRBD2 matches at 12 bases. Germline-derived CDR1 and CDR2 are DFQATT and SNEGSKA (reference sequence). The CDR3 contains 15 residues. V trimming: 1 base; J trimming: 6 bases; junction bases outside the gene matches: 3. The CDR3 here is CSARASGRAPGELFF. The CDR3 DNA follows: TGCAGTGCTAGAGCTAGCGGGAGGGCCCCCGGGGAGCTGTTTTTT.

The chain couples TRBV10-3 to TRBJ2-1, with TRBD1 matching over 9 bases. The CDR3 totals 13 residues. V lost 7 bases to trimming and J lost 8 bases; unmatched junction nucleotides: 6. The germline CDR1 and CDR2 sequences are ENHRY and SYGVKD. The CDR3 here is CAINQWTGDEQFF. CDR3 sequence (DNA): TGTGCCATCAACCAATGGACAGGGGATGAGCAGTTCTTC.